This TCR beta chain was recovered during a study of PD-1 blockade in classical Hodgkin lymphoma. Study-wide results and limits: Repertoire differences have undefined causes, possibly disease activity or prior therapy. Complete responders entered with baseline diversity on par with newly diagnosed patients, the results showed. By C4D1, diversity of CD4+ TCRs had risen significantly, whereas that of CD8+ TCRs had not.

Regarding this clone: Its antigen is currently unknown.

The CDR3 is 15 amino acids. V was cut by 4 bases and J by 4 bases, with 17 bases left in between. Germline values: CDR1 KGHSH, CDR2 LQKENI. Documented time point: cycle 4 day 1 (C4D1), after 6 weeks of nivolumab. Brentuximab vedotin exposure varied, and every patient relapsed after autologous stem cell transplantation. Clones were read by immunoSEQ multiplex PCR, and TCRdb kept only the in-frame ones, dropping some. The sample has approximately 49,000 clones; approximately 80% are singletons. This receptor was obtained from a human donor with classical Hodgkin lymphoma. This chain uses TRBV18 with TRBJ2-7; possibly TRBD1 or TRBD2 for D (6 bases each). Sample: peripheral blood mononuclear cells (PBMCs), taken before the fourth cycle of nivolumab. CDR3 in DNA: TGTGCCAGCTCACTTACCCCGGGGGCCCCTTACGAGCAGTACTTC. Encoded protein: CASSLTPGAPYEQYF. The full variable domain, in which reference TRBV18 and TRBJ2-7 provide the parts outside the CDR3, is NAGVMQNPRHLVRRRGQEARLRCSPMKGHSHVYWYRQLPEEGLKFMVYLQKENIIDESGMPKERFSAEFPKEGPSILRIQQVVRGDSAAYFCASSLTPGAPYEQYFGPGTRLTVT.